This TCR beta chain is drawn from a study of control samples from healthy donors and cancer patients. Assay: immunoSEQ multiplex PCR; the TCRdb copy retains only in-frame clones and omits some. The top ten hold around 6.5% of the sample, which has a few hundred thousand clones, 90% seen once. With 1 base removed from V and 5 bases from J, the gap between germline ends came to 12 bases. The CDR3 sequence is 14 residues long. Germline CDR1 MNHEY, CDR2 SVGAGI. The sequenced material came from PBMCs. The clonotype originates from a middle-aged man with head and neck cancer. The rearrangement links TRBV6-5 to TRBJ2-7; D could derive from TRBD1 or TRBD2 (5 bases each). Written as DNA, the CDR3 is TGTGCCAGCAGTTACTACCCCGGGGCCGACGAGCAGTACTTC. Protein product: CASSYYPGADEQYF.